This T cell receptor beta chain was obtained from a study of T cell repertoires in cytomegalovirus infection. This clonotype was detected many times. TCRdb itself ran the reads through MiXCR, one entry per CDR3 protein. The table records 400,000 to 550,000 distinct CDR3 sequences, around 10% of them present only once. The CDR3 loop spans 15 amino acids. The V gene's germline CDR1 is LGHNA and CDR2 YNFKEQ. J lost 0 bases, V lost 4 bases, and 3 bases had no gene match. The chain recombines TRBV4-2 with TRBJ2-1; 7 nucleotides match TRBD2. The source material was PBMCs. The origin of this receptor is a human donor in good health (CMV status not recorded). Some clones in this sample may be carry-over from other donors' samples. CDR3 sequence: CASSREGDSYNEQFF. Here the CDR3 DNA reads TGTGCCAGCAGCCGGGAGGGAGACTCCTACAATGAGCAGTTCTTC.